Listed here are 18 T cell receptor beta chains from one sample, sequenced in a study of lymphopenia after photon versus proton radiotherapy (dated by TCRdb to between 2018 and 2021). Library prep was done by the immunoSEQ multiplex PCR assay. The source is immuneACCESS, and TCRdb retained only in-frame sequences with V and J called. Part of the clones is not carried over; for the studies checked, unresolved V genes explain less than half of this, and the remainder is unexplained. This sample gives about 64,000 clones in total; roughly 90% of them show up just once. The biggest ten clones account for 9.5% to 15% of the sample. Sequenced material: peripheral blood, taken from a patient treated with proton-based radiotherapy. The receptors derive from an elderly man with esophageal cancer.

The chain links TRBV5-4 to TRBJ1-5, with D maybe TRBD1 (5 bases). The V end was cut by 2 bases, the J end by 0 bases, with 9 bases between. In germline, CDR1 is SGHNT, CDR2 YYREEE (reference sequence). This CDR3 contains 15 residues. CDR3 region: CASSLFGGSNQPQHF. As DNA, the CDR3 is TGTGCCAGCAGCTTATTCGGGGGTAGCAATCAGCCCCAGCATTTT.

V gene TRBV2 combines with J gene TRBJ2-5; the match to TRBD2 covers 11 bases. With 1 base clipped from V and 5 bases from J, the junction kept 3 bases outside the gene matches. The CDR3 contains 15 residues. Looked up from germline, CDR1 is SNHLY and CDR2 is FYNNEI. This CDR3 reads CASSEVLAGAETQYF. CDR3 in DNA: TGTGCCAGCAGTGAAGTACTAGCGGGAGCGGAGACCCAGTACTTC. Combining the CDR3 with reference TRBV2 and TRBJ2-5 gives the whole variable domain EPEVTQTPSHQVTQMGQEVILRCVPISNHLYFYWYRQILGQKVEFLVSFYNNEISEKSEIFDDQFSVERPDGSNFTLKIRSTKLEDSAMYFCASSEVLAGAETQYFGPGTRLLVL.

V usage is TRBV4-2 and J usage is TRBJ2-3; 7 nucleotides agree with TRBD2. The CDR3 has 16 amino acids. V was clipped by 0 bases and J by 3 bases; unmatched bases: 6. Germline V gene data show CDR1 as LGHNA and CDR2 as YNFKEQ. CDR3 protein: CASSQDRGSGTDTQYF. The CDR3 nucleotides are TGTGCCAGCAGCCAAGATCGGGGTAGCGGGACAGATACGCAGTATTTT.

The chain recombines TRBV9 with TRBJ1-6, with no clear D. Germline V gene lookup returns CDR1 SGDLS and CDR2 YYNGEE. Trimming pared 7 bases from V and 9 bases from J, leaving 17 bases between. The CDR3 is 14 amino acids. CDR3 residues: CASVMQFRSSPLHF. CDR3 coding DNA: TGTGCCAGCGTTATGCAGTTTCGCTCTTCACCCCTCCACTTT.

This clone appeared a few times. The V gene is TRBV6-1, the J gene TRBJ1-2; D remains ambiguous. The CDR3 covers 12 residues. In germline, CDR1 is MNHNS, CDR2 SASEGT. The V and J ends lost 6 bases and 7 bases respectively, with 12 bases between them. The CDR3: CASSPEVGGYTF. The CDR3 DNA follows: TGTGCCAGCAGCCCAGAGGTCGGTGGCTACACCTTC.

The chain uses TRBV5-1 and TRBJ2-5, with TRBD1 matching over 7 bases. The junction had 12 bases not matched to a gene; V was cut back by 2 bases and J by 5 bases. The CDR3 spans 16 residues. Germline-derived CDR1 and CDR2 are SGHRS and YFSETQ. For the CDR3, the DNA is TGCGCCAGCAGCTTCGGTCGGGACAGTGTCGGGGAGACCCAGTACTTC. Translated, it gives CASSFGRDSVGETQYF.

This clone was seen a few times. The chain uses TRBV9 and TRBJ2-2; D unresolved. The CDR3 is 14 residues long. Trimming took 4 bases from V and 5 from J, leaving 12 bases between them. Germline-derived CDR1 and CDR2 are SGDLS and YYNGEE. CDR3 coding DNA: TGTGCCAGCAGCCCGATCTCAACGACCGGGGAGCTGTTTTTT. Protein: CASSPISTTGELFF. Supplemented by reference TRBV9 and TRBJ2-2, the full variable domain reads DSGVTQTPKHLITATGQRVTLRCSPRSGDLSVYWYQQSLDQGLQFLIQYYNGEERAKGNILERFSAQQFPDLHSELNLSSLELGDSALYFCASSPISTTGELFFGEGSRLTVL.

The J gene is TRBJ1-6, the V gene TRBV7-3, with D maybe TRBD1 (5 bases). The CDR3 spans 14 residues. Trimming shortened V by 5 bases and J by 5 bases, and 10 bases separated the two germline ends. The germline V gene has CDR1 SGHTA and CDR2 FQGTGA. As DNA, the CDR3 is TGTGCCAGCAGCCGTGGGACCGATAATTCACCCCTCCACTTT. Its protein is CASSRGTDNSPLHF.

The chain carries TRBV7-9 and TRBJ2-7; 7 bases fit TRBD1. CDR1 and CDR2 (germline): SEHNR, FQNEAQ (reference sequence). Unmatched junction bases numbered 2, after V lost 1 base and J lost 2 bases. This CDR3 has 14 residues. The DNA of the CDR3 is TGTGCCAGCAGCTTAGTCAGGGGGACCTACGAGCAGTACTTC. This sequence encodes CASSLVRGTYEQYF.

The CDR3 bases are TGTGCCAGCCGGGGCGATAGCTCCTACGAGCAGTACTTC. This codes for CASRGDSSYEQYF. The rearrangement uses TRBV9 and TRBJ2-7; the D gene could be TRBD1 or TRBD2 (5 bases each). V was trimmed by 7 bases and J by 0 bases, leaving 11 bases between them. CDR1 SGDLS and CDR2 YYNGEE come from the germline V gene. The CDR3 covers 13 residues.

The chain carries TRBV7-2 and TRBJ2-5; D may be TRBD2 (5 bases). Deletions cut 4 bases from V and 3 bases from J, with 9 bases between. Germline V gene data show CDR1 as SGHTA and CDR2 as FQGNSA. The CDR3 extends over 13 amino acids. CDR3 in amino acids: CASSSTREETQYF. The CDR3 DNA sequence: TGTGCCAGCAGCTCTACTAGGGAAGAGACCCAGTACTTC. Variable domain in full (rest from reference TRBV7-2 and TRBJ2-5): GAGVSQSPSNKVTEKGKDVELRCDPISGHTALYWYRQSLGQGLEFLIYFQGNSAPDKSGLPSDRFSAERTGGSVSTLTIQRTQQEDSAVYLCASSSTREETQYFGPGTRLLVL.

The chain links TRBV27 to TRBJ2-5; possible D gene TRBD2, 6 bases. Germline V gene data show CDR1 as MNHEY and CDR2 as SMNVEV (reference sequence). Trimming stripped 5 bases from V and 5 bases from J, with 15 bases between. This CDR3 is built from 14 residues. The DNA of the CDR3 is TGTGCCAGCAGTAGACTAGTAGGCCTTGAGACCCAGTACTTC. It is translated as CASSRLVGLETQYF.

The chain couples TRBV10-3 to TRBJ2-1; no firm D call. This CDR3 is built from 15 residues. The germline CDR1 and CDR2 sequences are ENHRY and SYGVKD. V was cut by 1 base and J by 0 bases, with 7 bases left in between. The CDR3 spells CAISEYGSSYNEQFF. DNA of the CDR3: TGTGCCATCAGTGAGTACGGGTCCTCCTACAATGAGCAGTTCTTC.

The chain is built from TRBV5-1 and TRBJ1-4; D remains ambiguous. This CDR3 region has 14 residues. Germline CDR1 and CDR2: SGHRS and YFSETQ. V lost 4 bases and J 6 bases, leaving 13 bases between the germline ends. CDR3 in DNA: TGCGCCAGCAGCCGGGGATTTTTGGATGAAAAACTGTTTTTT. It is translated as CASSRGFLDEKLFF.

The V and J genes are TRBV11-2 and TRBJ1-4; 8 bases fit TRBD1. Trimming took 5 bases from V and 8 from J; bases not matched to a gene: 10. The CDR3 consists of 15 residues. Germline assignment: CDR1 SGHAT and CDR2 FQNNGV. The CDR3: CASSPTGQVGEKLFF. The CDR3 DNA is TGTGCCAGCAGCCCGACGGGACAGGTGGGGGAAAAACTGTTTTTT.

This clone was seen just once. The chain recombines TRBV29-1 with TRBJ1-2, with TRBD1 matching 7 bases. J gave up 4 bases and V 7 bases, and 3 bases lay outside the gene matches. This CDR3 contains 11 residues. Germline CDR1 and CDR2: SQVTM and ANQGSEA. This CDR3 reads CSANRGYGYTF. CDR3 sequence (DNA): TGCAGCGCAAACAGGGGCTATGGCTACACCTTC.

This chain connects TRBV5-1 to TRBJ2-7, with 11 positions matching TRBD2. The CDR3 totals 16 residues. The J segment lost 3 bases and the V segment lost 4 bases, leaving 9 bases of the junction unmatched. Germline CDR1 reads SGHRS; CDR2 reads YFSETQ. CDR3 in DNA: TGCGCCAGCAGCGCCGGTGGTCTAGCGGGGGGCTACGAGCAGTACTTC. It encodes CASSAGGLAGGYEQYF.

The chain carries TRBV14 and TRBJ2-1, with 12 bases lining up with TRBD2. Germline values: CDR1 SGHDN, CDR2 FVKESK. The length of the CDR3 is 16 residues. V lost 4 bases, J lost 3 bases, and 4 bases stayed unmatched. As DNA, the CDR3 is TGTGCCAGCAGCCGGACTAGCGGGACACTCTACAATGAGCAGTTCTTC. Protein product: CASSRTSGTLYNEQFF.